Following are 4 T cell receptor beta chains from one sample sequenced in a study of cytomegalovirus exposure and HLA in healthy donors. PCR employed 60 Vbeta and 13 Jbeta primers. The repertoire was sequenced with immunoSEQ multiplex PCR; TCRdb's copy has only in-frame clones and lacks some. The sample lists over 95,000 clones; approximately 80% were seen once. The source material was PBMCs. These receptors were obtained from a man between 35 and 55 years old in good health and CMV-seropositive.

V is TRBV5-6 and J is TRBJ2-5; D is possibly TRBD1 (5 bases). This CDR3 is 18 amino acids long. CDR1 SGHDT and CDR2 YYEEEE come from the germline V gene. V was trimmed by 1 base and J by 8 bases, leaving 27 bases between them. This chain's CDR3 is CASSLLGARDPPQGTQYF. In DNA, the CDR3 is TGTGCCAGCAGCTTGCTCGGTGCCAGAGACCCCCCCCAGGGCACCCAGTACTTC.

The CDR3 loop reads CASSLGLGQQIAYNEQFF. CDR3 sequence (DNA): TGTGCCAGCAGCTTGGGACTAGGACAACAGATCGCCTACAATGAGCAGTTCTTC. V usage is TRBV5-6 and J usage is TRBJ2-1, with D possibly TRBD2 on 6 matching bases. The CDR3 covers 18 residues. V gave up 0 bases and J gave up 2 bases, with 18 bases separating them. The germline gives CDR1 SGHDT, CDR2 YYEEEE.

V and J are TRBV19 and TRBJ1-1, with TRBD1 as a possible D gene (6 bases). Germline V gene sequence: CDR1 LNHDA, CDR2 SQIVND (reference sequence). Trimming stripped 5 bases from V and 1 base from J, with 14 bases between. The CDR3 sequence is 15 residues long. The CDR3 DNA reads as TGTGCCAGTAGTCTTTTGGGGGGGCGGAACACTGAAGCTTTCTTT. Its translation: CASSLLGGRNTEAFF.

The chain joins TRBV5-5 to TRBJ2-7, with D hard to call. This CDR3 is 16 amino acids long. V lost 2 bases, J lost 0 bases, and 15 bases lay in between. The germline V gene has CDR1 SGHKS and CDR2 YYEKEE (reference sequence). The CDR3 region has the DNA TGTGCCAGCAGCTTAGAGTACGGATGGAGCTCCTACGAGCAGTACTTC. This gives the protein CASSLEYGWSSYEQYF.